Below, 25 T cell receptor beta chains from the same sample are listed, as sequenced in a study of identical twins' blood T cells. TCRdb ran MiXCR on the 5' RACE reads and lists one entry per CDR3 protein. The table lists over a thousand distinct CDR3 sequences, over 70% of them singletons. Sequenced material: PBMCs. The receptors stem from a woman between 18 and 50 years old in good health.

The V and J genes are TRBV29-1 and TRBJ1-2; D ambiguous. Germline CDR1 and CDR2: SQVTM and ANQGSEA. The CDR3 is 12 residues long. V gave up 6 bases and J gave up 5 bases, with 13 bases separating them. CDR3 loop: CSVQGLRYGYTF. The CDR3, as DNA: TGCAGCGTCCAAGGGCTCAGATATGGCTACACCTTC.

In this sample, this clonotype turned up once. This chain connects TRBV20-1 to TRBJ2-2; D unresolved. CDR1 and CDR2 from the germline V gene are DFQATT and SNEGSKA (reference sequence). The length of the CDR3 is 12 residues. The germline V and J ends were trimmed by 7 bases and 0 bases, with 6 bases remaining between them. CDR3 in amino acids: CSVFPNTGELFF. CDR3 nucleotide sequence: TGCAGTGTTTTTCCGAACACCGGGGAGCTGTTTTTT.

The chain employs TRBV12-3 or TRBV12-4 and TRBJ2-2; D unresolved. The CDR3 loop spans 15 amino acids. Trimming cost V 3 bases and J 5 bases, with 13 bases left between them. The CDR3 reads CASSFVRRGTGELFF. For the CDR3, the DNA is TGTGCCAGCAGTTTTGTCAGACGAGGAACCGGGGAGCTGTTTTTT.

The chain carries TRBV3-1 and TRBJ1-6; D uncertain. This CDR3 is built from 14 residues. The V end lost 3 bases, the J end lost 6 bases, and 9 bases lay between the germline ends. The germline V gene has CDR1 LGHDT and CDR2 YNNKEL (reference sequence). The CDR3 coding sequence is TGTGCCAGCAGCCAGAGCGGGTCTAATTCACCCCTCCACTTT. Protein sequence: CASSQSGSNSPLHF.

The chain employs TRBV9 and TRBJ1-1; possibly TRBD1 for D (6 bases). The length of the CDR3 is 14 residues. The V gene lost 3 bases and the J gene lost 10 bases, with 19 bases spanning the gap. Germline values: CDR1 SGDLS, CDR2 YYNGEE. DNA for the CDR3: TGTGCCAGCAGCGCCACGGGTCAGGGGCTGGGAGCTTTCTTT. Translation: CASSATGQGLGAFF.

This clonotype turned up a few times. V usage is TRBV11-1 and J usage is TRBJ1-4; perhaps TRBD1 as D (5 bases). Looked up from germline, CDR1 is SGHAT and CDR2 is FQDESV (reference sequence). The length of the CDR3 is 17 residues. Deletions cut 3 bases from V and 7 bases from J, with 21 bases between. Written as DNA, the CDR3 is TGTGCCAGCAGCTTTAGCTCAGGGAGGGGATTACGTGAAAAACTGTTTTTT. This gives the protein CASSFSSGRGLREKLFF.

Of note for this clonotype: One end of the junction fails to match germline, which may point to a read error. This chain's CDR3 is CASSLGGASDGSDTQYF. DNA for the CDR3: TGTGCTAGCAGCTTAGGGGGGGCGTCGGATGGGTCAGATACGCAGTATTTT. V gene TRBV7-7 combines with J gene TRBJ2-3, with D possibly being TRBD2 (7 bases). Germline V gene data show CDR1 as SSHAT and CDR2 as FNYEAQ (reference sequence). The CDR3 covers 17 residues.

The CDR3 DNA is TGCAGTGCTGGGACCCAGTTGAACACTGAAGCTTTCTTT. It codes for CSAGTQLNTEAFF. V usage is TRBV20-1 and J usage is TRBJ1-1; a possible D gene is TRBD1 (5 bases). The germline V and J ends were trimmed by 5 bases and 0 bases, with 10 bases remaining between them. The CDR3 covers 13 residues. Germline V gene data show CDR1 as DFQATT and CDR2 as SNEGSKA (reference sequence).

The V call is TRBV23-1, the J call TRBJ1-6; the D gene is possibly TRBD1 (5 bases). TRBV23-1 is sorted into the ORF group, with uncertain function. V was shortened by 2 bases and J by 7 bases, with 18 bases between the two germline ends. This CDR3 comprises 17 residues. CDR3 coding DNA: TGCGCCAGCAGTCAAATCGCGACAGAGGCAGTCAATTCACCCCTCCACTTT. This gives the protein CASSQIATEAVNSPLHF.

The rearrangement joins TRBV5-1 to TRBJ1-6, with 8 nucleotides matching TRBD1. Germline V gene lookup returns CDR1 SGHRS and CDR2 YFSETQ. CDR3 size: 18 residues. V lost 4 bases, J lost 0 bases, and 9 bases stayed unmatched. Here the CDR3 reads CASSPYGQGSSYNSPLHF. For the CDR3, the DNA is TGCGCCAGCAGCCCATACGGACAGGGAAGCTCCTATAATTCACCCCTCCACTTT.

Note on this clonotype: The junction differs from germline at one of its ends, possibly a read error. The chain combines TRBV19 with TRBJ1-1, with D perhaps TRBD1 (6 bases). CDR1 is LNHDA and CDR2 is SQIVND in the germline V gene (reference sequence). This CDR3 has 13 residues. CDR3 bases: TGTACCAGTCAATCCAGGGGAAACACTGAAGCTTTCTTT. It specifies CTSQSRGNTEAFF. Using reference TRBV19 and TRBJ1-1 for the parts outside the CDR3, the full variable domain is DGGITQSPKYLFRKEGQNVTLSCEQNLNHDAMYWYRQDPGQGLRLIYYSQIVNDFQKGDIAEGYSVSREKKESFPLTVTSAQKNPTAFYLCTSQSRGNTEAFFGQGTRLTVV.

V is TRBV7-6 and J is TRBJ1-1; no clear D. Germline CDR1 SGHVS, CDR2 FNYEAQ. V lost 0 bases to trimming and J lost 4 bases, with 6 bases between them. The CDR3 is made up of 13 amino acids. The CDR3 spells CASSLAEGTEAFF. The DNA of the CDR3 is TGTGCCAGCAGCTTAGCCGAGGGCACTGAAGCTTTCTTT.

Here the CDR3 DNA reads TGTGCCAGCAGCAGGGACACAAGTGAAAATTTCTACACCTTC. This sequence encodes CASSRDTSENFYTF. This sequence joins TRBV7-2 and TRBJ1-2; weak D call: TRBD1 (6 bases). The CDR3 loop spans 14 amino acids. Germline lookup yields CDR1 SGHTA and CDR2 FQGNSA. V lost 5 bases and J lost 10, with 20 bases in between.

The chain employs TRBV30 and TRBJ2-2, with TRBD2 as a possible D gene (7 bases). Germline lookup yields CDR1 GTSNPN and CDR2 SVGIG (reference sequence). The CDR3 is 13 amino acids. V was shortened by 7 bases and J by 1 base, with 10 bases between the two germline ends. For the CDR3, the DNA is TGTGCCTTAGGGGGGGGGAACACCGGGGAGCTGTTTTTT. Encoded protein: CALGGGNTGELFF.

This rearrangement joins TRBV7-4 to TRBJ1-5; D uncertain. Between the trimmed V and J ends, which lost 3 bases and 1 base, there was a span of 7 bases. Germline CDR1 is SGHVT and CDR2 is SQSDAQ. The CDR3 is 14 amino acids. CDR3 bases: TGTGCCAGCAGCTTCAGGCCCAGCAATCAGCCCCAGCATTTT. Its translation: CASSFRPSNQPQHF.

The V and J genes are TRBV30 and TRBJ1-5; D unclear. The CDR3 runs 16 residues. Deletions cut 4 bases from V and 0 bases from J, with 16 bases between. The germline gives CDR1 GTSNPN, CDR2 SVGIG (reference sequence). The DNA of the CDR3 is TGTGCCTGGAATCACCTTGGCAGTGGTAGCAATCAGCCCCAGCATTTT. This sequence encodes CAWNHLGSGSNQPQHF.

Points on this clonotype: The junction does not match germline at one end; this may be a read error. The gene calls are TRBV9 and TRBJ1-2; TRBD1 matches at 7 bases. This CDR3 has 13 amino acids. CDR1 and CDR2 from the germline V gene are SGDLS and YYNGEE. CDR3 region: CTSSRATGDGYTF. As DNA, the CDR3 is TGTACCAGCAGCCGAGCTACAGGGGACGGCTACACCTTC.

This sequence joins TRBV6-5 and TRBJ2-3, with D hard to call. Germline CDR1 MNHEY, CDR2 SVGAGI. Trimming stripped 4 bases from V and 5 bases from J, with 4 bases between. The CDR3 has 11 residues. The CDR3 sequence: CASSSGDTQYF. The CDR3 nucleotides read TGTGCCAGCAGTTCCGGAGATACGCAGTATTTT.

The V and J genes are TRBV10-1 and TRBJ2-1; D remains ambiguous. The V gene's germline CDR1 is WNHNN and CDR2 SYGVQD (reference sequence). This CDR3 is 10 amino acids long. The V end was cut by 4 bases, the J end by 7 bases, with 2 bases between. CDR3 nucleotides: TGCGCCAGCAGTGCTAATGAGCAGTTCTTC. Protein: CASSANEQFF.

J is TRBJ2-3 and V is TRBV7-2; D is unclear. The CDR3 is made up of 13 amino acids. Deletions cut 2 bases from V and 4 bases from J, with 7 bases between. Germline V gene sequence: CDR1 SGHTA, CDR2 FQGNSA. The CDR3 nucleotides are TGTGCCAGCAGCTTACAGTCTCCAGATACGCAGTATTTT. Translated: CASSLQSPDTQYF. Supplemented by reference TRBV7-2 and TRBJ2-3, the full variable domain reads GAGVSQSPSNKVTEKGKDVELRCDPISGHTALYWYRQSLGQGLEFLIYFQGNSAPDKSGLPSDRFSAERTGGSVSTLTIQRTQQEDSAVYLCASSLQSPDTQYFGPGTRLTVL.

The chain joins TRBV7-2 to TRBJ2-1; 7 nucleotides line up with TRBD1. CDR1 is SGHTA, CDR2 FQGNSA, per germline. V gave up 4 bases and J gave up 4 bases; unmatched junction bases: 7. This CDR3 region has 15 residues. The CDR3 here is CASSSGTATYNEQFF. The CDR3 region has the DNA TGTGCCAGCAGCTCAGGGACAGCTACTTACAATGAGCAGTTCTTC.

CDR3 in amino acids: CASSPGGSQNTEAFF. CDR3 sequence (DNA): TGCGCCAGCAGCCCCGGAGGATCCCAGAACACTGAAGCTTTCTTT. V gene TRBV5-1 combines with J gene TRBJ1-1; no definite D call. CDR1 and CDR2 (germline): SGHRS, YFSETQ. V was shortened by 4 bases and J by 1 base, with 14 bases between the two germline ends. CDR3 length equals 15 residues. The complete variable domain, with remaining parts taken from reference TRBV5-1 and TRBJ1-1, reads KAGVTQTPRYLIKTRGQQVTLSCSPISGHRSVSWYQQTPGQGLQFLFEYFSETQRNKGNFPGRFSGRQFSNSRSEMNVSTLELGDSALYLCASSPGGSQNTEAFFGQGTRLTVV.

This clonotype occurred a few times. The chain has TRBV10-3 and TRBJ1-1; D is unresolved. This CDR3 spans 11 amino acids. CDR1 and CDR2 from the germline V gene are ENHRY and SYGVKD. The germline V and J ends were trimmed by 7 bases and 5 bases, with 8 bases remaining between them. The CDR3 DNA follows: TGTGCCATCACCGTCGGAACTGAAGCTTTCTTT. This translates into CAITVGTEAFF.

V is TRBV18 and J is TRBJ1-5, with a tentative D call TRBD1 (5 bases). V lost 2 bases, J lost 0 bases, and 14 bases lay in between. The CDR3 runs 17 residues. Germline values: CDR1 KGHSH, CDR2 LQKENI. The CDR3 sequence is CASSPRTQANSNQPQHF. CDR3 bases: TGTGCCAGCTCACCAAGGACACAGGCTAATAGCAATCAGCCCCAGCATTTT.

This chain joins TRBV30 and TRBJ2-1, with unresolved D. Trimming cost V 4 bases and J 1 base, with 8 bases left between them. CDR3 length: 13 residues. Germline CDR1 GTSNPN, CDR2 SVGIG (reference sequence). CDR3 nucleotides: TGTGCCTGGACATGGTGGTCCTACAATGAGCAGTTCTTC. This translates into CAWTWWSYNEQFF.